The present T cell receptor beta chain was sequenced within a study of human T cells and chemical hapten exposure. Study-wide results and limits: Significantly greater numbers of large CDR3 similarity clusters came from expanded TCRs than from controls.

TCRdb reanalysed the RACE reads using MiXCR and keeps one entry per CDR3 protein. The table shows some 57,000 distinct CDR3 sequences, with around 9.4% occurring only once. The time point was: patch test 2, 6 weeks after DPC sensitization. Indicated treatment: therapeutic diphenylcyclopropenone sensitization with weekly scalp DPC. For this clonotype: Its specificity is unknown.

Germline loops: CDR1 MNHEY, CDR2 SVGEGT. V lost 5 bases and J lost 2, with 13 bases in between. This CDR3 spans 15 amino acids. Sequences were derived from whole blood, sampled in connection with sensitization to the hapten diphenylcyclopropenone (DPC). The V and J genes are TRBV6-2 or TRBV6-3 and TRBJ1-5; D is uncertain. The receptor was isolated from a woman between 45 and 65 years old with alopecia areata. Some clones in this sample may be carry-over from other donors' samples. As DNA, the CDR3 is TGTGCCAGCAGTGCCCTCTCAAGACGCAATCAGCCCCAGCATTTT. Translating gives CASSALSRRNQPQHF.